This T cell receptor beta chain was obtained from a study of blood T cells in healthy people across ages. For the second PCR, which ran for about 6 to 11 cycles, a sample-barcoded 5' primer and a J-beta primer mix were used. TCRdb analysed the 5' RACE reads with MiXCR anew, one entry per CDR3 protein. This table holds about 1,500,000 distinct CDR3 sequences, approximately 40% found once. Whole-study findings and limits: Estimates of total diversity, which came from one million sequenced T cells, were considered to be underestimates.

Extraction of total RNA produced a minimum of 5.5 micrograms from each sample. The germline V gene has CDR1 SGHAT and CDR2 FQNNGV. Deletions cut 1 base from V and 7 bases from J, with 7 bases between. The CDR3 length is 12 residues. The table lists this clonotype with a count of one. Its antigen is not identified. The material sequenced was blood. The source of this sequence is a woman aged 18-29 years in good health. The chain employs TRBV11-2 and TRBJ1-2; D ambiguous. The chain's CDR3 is CASSLAQFGYTF. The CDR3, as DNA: TGTGCCAGCAGCTTAGCTCAGTTTGGCTACACCTTC.